This is a list of T cell receptor beta chains from one sample in a study of blood T cell repertoires in COVID-19. Sequencing used immunoSEQ multiplex PCR; TCRdb keeps in-frame clones, though not all of them. The table lists about 210,000 clones, around 88% of them singletons, with 2.5% in the top ten. The specimen was PBMCs or T cells enriched from blood (not recorded which). The receptors shown here come from a middle-aged woman with acute COVID-19. The CDR3 runs from the conserved cysteine through the conserved F or W. The D gene is left open where the match is weak. Clone size is shown for a subset of rows, as once, few, many or a class of expanded clone.

len,abundance,v_gene,d_gene,j_gene,CDR3aa,CDR3nt
16,.,TRBV18,.,TRBJ2-7,CASSPRGGQARYEQYF,TGTGCCAGCTCACCGAGGGGGGGACAGGCTCGGTACGAGCAGTACTTC
13,.,TRBV21-1,.,TRBJ2-1,CASACGLDDEQFF,TGTGCCAGCGCCTGTGGACTAGACGATGAGCAGTTCTTC
14,few,TRBV7-9,.,TRBJ1-4,CASSLMGQAEKLFF,TGTGCCAGCAGCTTAATGGGTCAGGCTGAAAAACTGTTTTTT
15,.,TRBV18,.,TRBJ1-2,CASSPMALYEDGYTF,TGTGCCAGCTCACCTATGGCGTTGTATGAGGATGGCTACACCTTC
16,.,TRBV18,.,TRBJ1-1,CASSPFAGERNTEAFF,TGTGCCAGCTCACCATTCGCAGGGGAACGGAATACTGAAGCTTTCTTT
14,.,TRBV6-5,.,TRBJ1-2,CASSYSTGFYGYTF,TGTGCCAGCAGTTACTCTACAGGCTTCTATGGCTACACCTTC
15,.,TRBV9,TRBD1,TRBJ1-4,CASSARQGQGEKLFF,TGTGCCAGCAGCGCCCGACAGGGGCAGGGTGAAAAACTGTTTTTT
15,.,TRBV19,TRBD2,TRBJ2-1,CASSMPSGVRNEQFF,TGTGCCAGTAGTATGCCTAGCGGGGTAAGAAATGAGCAGTTCTTC
14,.,TRBV27,.,TRBJ1-2,CASRRGAPPYGYTF,TGTGCCAGCAGGCGCGGTGCCCCCCCATATGGCTACACCTTC
15,.,TRBV6-9,TRBD1,TRBJ1-1,CATLGPGQVNTEAFF,TGTGCCACCCTAGGCCCGGGACAGGTGAACACTGAAGCTTTCTTT
13,.,TRBV7-2,.,TRBJ1-4,CASANVRGEKLFF,TGTGCCAGCGCAAACGTACGGGGTGAAAAACTGTTTTTT
13,.,TRBV11-2,.,TRBJ2-1,CASSRTGYNEQFF,TGTGCCAGCAGCCGCACAGGCTACAATGAGCAGTTCTTC
13,.,TRBV30,TRBD1,TRBJ1-2,CAWSDRGNYGYTF,TGTGCCTGGAGTGACAGGGGGAACTATGGCTACACCTTC
10,few,TRBV2,.,TRBJ1-2,CASGGNGYTF,TGTGCCAGCGGAGGGAATGGCTACACCTTC
15,.,TRBV9,.,TRBJ1-3,CASSVVAGAGNTIYF,TGTGCCAGCAGCGTAGTGGCAGGGGCAGGAAACACCATATATTTT
13,.,TRBV29-1,.,TRBJ1-2,CSVVEEANYGYTF,TGCAGCGTTGTTGAGGAGGCTAACTATGGCTACACCTTC
15,.,TRBV5-1,.,TRBJ2-2,CASSLATGNTGELFF,TGCGCCAGCAGCTTGGCCACAGGGAACACCGGGGAGCTGTTTTTT
14,.,TRBV15,.,TRBJ2-2,CATSRDPTPRELFF,TGTGCCACCAGCAGAGATCCGACACCGAGGGAGCTGTTTTTT
14,.,TRBV5-1,.,TRBJ2-5,CASSLDIPEETQYF,TGCGCCAGCAGCCTGGACATTCCCGAAGAGACCCAGTACTTC
16,once,TRBV4-3,TRBD2,TRBJ2-1,CASSQAGGLAGEGQFF,TGCGCCAGCAGCCAAGCCGGAGGACTAGCGGGAGAGGGGCAGTTCTTC